This TCR beta chain was obtained from a study of shared clonotypes between healthy human individuals. Study-wide results and caveats: Investigators collected only blood, and repertoires in tissues likely differ. Across subsets, estimated richness was generally greater for naive than for memory populations.

The sample holds one count of this clone. Antigen: not known. The CDR3 spans 16 residues. V lost 0 bases and J 8 bases, leaving 20 bases between the germline ends. Germline V gives CDR1 SGHNT, CDR2 YYREEE (reference sequence). The table came from immunoSEQ multiplex PCR; TCRdb's copy has only in-frame clones and leaves some out. The table shows 2 million to 2.5 million clones, with just under 95% occurring only once. This clonotype originated in a young man in good health. Some clones in this sample may be carry-over from other donors' samples. The material sequenced was naive CD4+ T cells from PBMCs. Subset of the sample: CD45RA+ positively selected. The rearrangement joins TRBV5-4 to TRBJ1-2; D perhaps matches TRBD1 (6 bases). The CDR3 sequence is CASSLDARGAQGGYTF. The CDR3 region has the DNA TGTGCCAGCAGCTTGGACGCACGGGGGGCTCAGGGAGGCTACACCTTC.